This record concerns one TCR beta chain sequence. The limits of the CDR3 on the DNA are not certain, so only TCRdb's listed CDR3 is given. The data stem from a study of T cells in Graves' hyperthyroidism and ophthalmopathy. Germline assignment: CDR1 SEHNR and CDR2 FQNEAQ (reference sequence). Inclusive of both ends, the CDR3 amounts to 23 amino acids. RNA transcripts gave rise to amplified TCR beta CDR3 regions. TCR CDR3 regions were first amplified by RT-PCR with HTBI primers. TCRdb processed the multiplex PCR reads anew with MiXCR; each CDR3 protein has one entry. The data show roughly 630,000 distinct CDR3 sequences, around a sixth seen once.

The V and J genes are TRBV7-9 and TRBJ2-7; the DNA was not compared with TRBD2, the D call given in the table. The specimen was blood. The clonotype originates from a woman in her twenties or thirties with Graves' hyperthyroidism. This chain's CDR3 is CASSFYICSAPHGLAGQSYEQYF.